The 17 T cell receptor beta chains below all came from one sample that was sequenced in a study of cytomegalovirus exposure and HLA in healthy donors. With 60 Vbeta and 13 Jbeta primers, the PCR was carried out. Some clones are missing from TCRdb's copy, which holds only in-frame ones; the method was immunoSEQ multiplex PCR. The sample holds around 130,000 clones, approximately 8.7% seen once. Input material: PBMCs. These receptors were taken from a man between 40 and 49 years old in good health and CMV-seronegative.

V usage is TRBV29-1 and J usage is TRBJ2-3; TRBD2 matches 13 bases. The length of the CDR3 is 16 residues. V lost 6 bases and J lost 2; bases outside the gene matches: 8. Looked up from germline, CDR1 is SQVTM and CDR2 is ANQGSEA. CDR3 region: CSVAGTSGEHTDTQYF. The CDR3 bases are TGCAGCGTGGCCGGGACTAGCGGGGAACACACAGATACGCAGTATTTT.

This clone came up a few times. The chain carries TRBV7-2 and TRBJ1-2; D remains unclear. Germline lookup yields CDR1 SGHTA and CDR2 FQGNSA. V was shortened by 0 bases and J by 0 bases, with 11 bases between the two germline ends. There are 16 residues in the CDR3. Here the CDR3 reads CASSLARWGANYGYTF. The CDR3 DNA follows: TGTGCCAGCAGCTTAGCGCGGTGGGGAGCTAACTATGGCTACACCTTC. Based on the CDR3 plus reference TRBV7-2 and TRBJ1-2, the full variable domain is GAGVSQSPSNKVTEKGKDVELRCDPISGHTALYWYRQSLGQGLEFLIYFQGNSAPDKSGLPSDRFSAERTGGSVSTLTIQRTQQEDSAVYLCASSLARWGANYGYTFGSGTRLTVV.

The V and J genes are TRBV4-3 and TRBJ2-2, with D possibly being TRBD1 (6 bases). V lost 6 bases and J 4 bases, leaving 12 bases between the germline ends. The CDR3 runs to 14 residues. Looked up from germline, CDR1 is LGHNA and CDR2 is YSLEER. CDR3 in amino acids: CASRQGTTTGELFF. The CDR3 region has the DNA TGCGCCAGCAGACAGGGAACGACCACCGGGGAGCTGTTTTTT.

The chain employs TRBV6-6 and TRBJ2-1, with TRBD2 matching over 10 bases. The CDR3 spans 13 residues. Per the germline V gene, CDR1 is MNHNY and CDR2 is SVGAGI (reference sequence). Losses at the gene ends were 2 bases for V and 9 bases for J; bases not matched to a gene: 1. CDR3 in amino acids: CASSYASGGEQFF. Here the CDR3 DNA reads TGTGCCAGCAGTTACGCTAGCGGGGGTGAGCAGTTCTTC.

A few counts support this clone. V is TRBV11-2 and J is TRBJ2-3; TRBD2 aligns across 11 bases. Trimming cost V 1 base and J 4 bases; bases outside gene matches: 10. CDR1 and CDR2 (germline): SGHAT, FQNNGV. The CDR3 is 18 residues long. The CDR3 spells CASSLGRTSGGGADTQYF. In DNA, the CDR3 is TGTGCCAGCAGCTTAGGAAGAACTAGCGGGGGCGGGGCAGATACGCAGTATTTT.

The CDR3 DNA sequence: TGCGCCAGCAGTGAGTCTGGGGGCCCCTACGAGCAGTACTTC. It translates to CASSESGGPYEQYF. The chain combines TRBV10-1 with TRBJ2-7; D might be TRBD1 (6 bases). Germline loops: CDR1 WNHNN, CDR2 SYGVQD (reference sequence). V was trimmed by 0 bases and J by 2 bases, leaving 8 bases between them. The CDR3 loop spans 14 amino acids.

This clone turned up a few times. This chain uses TRBV7-7 with TRBJ2-1; D unclear. CDR1 is SSHAT and CDR2 is FNYEAQ in the germline V gene (reference sequence). The CDR3 contains 13 residues. Trimming pared 5 bases from V and 6 bases from J, leaving 11 bases between. CDR3 residues: CASSVTASNEQFF. The CDR3 bases are TGTGCCAGCAGCGTCACAGCATCCAATGAGCAGTTCTTC.

This clone was seen a few times. The chain combines TRBV5-1 with TRBJ1-4; the D gene is possibly TRBD1 (6 bases). The CDR3 runs 15 residues. Per the germline V gene, CDR1 is SGHRS and CDR2 is YFSETQ. V was pared by 0 bases and J by 6 bases, with 12 bases between. The CDR3, as DNA: TGCGCCAGCAGCTTGGCCGGGACAACAGATGAAAAACTGTTTTTT. Protein: CASSLAGTTDEKLFF.

V gene TRBV27 combines with J gene TRBJ2-7; TRBD1 might be the D (5 bases). Germline-derived CDR1 and CDR2 are MNHEY and SMNVEV (reference sequence). V was shortened by 3 bases and J by 0 bases, with 18 bases between the two germline ends. The CDR3 is 17 residues long. CDR3 sequence: CASSLTSGHPFSYEQYF. The DNA for the CDR3 is TGTGCCAGCAGTTTGACCTCCGGACACCCTTTCTCCTACGAGCAGTACTTC.

This clone showed up just a few times. The chain employs TRBV7-9 and TRBJ1-2; TRBD1 might be the D (5 bases). The CDR3 spans 13 residues. Germline values: CDR1 SEHNR, CDR2 FQNEAQ (reference sequence). V lost 0 bases to trimming and J lost 6 bases, with 8 bases between them. CDR3 region: CASSLATDDGYTF. The DNA of the CDR3 is TGTGCCAGCAGCTTAGCGACAGACGATGGCTACACCTTC.

This sequence joins TRBV5-8 and TRBJ2-3, with 9 positions matching TRBD1. The trim removed 4 bases at V and 0 bases at J, leaving 6 bases unmatched. CDR1 and CDR2 (germline): SGHTS, YDEGEE. The CDR3 runs to 16 residues. The CDR3, as DNA: TGTGCCAGCAGCCGATCCGGGACAGGGAGCACAGATACGCAGTATTTT. It yields the protein CASSRSGTGSTDTQYF.

The V call is TRBV19, the J call TRBJ1-1; perhaps TRBD1 as D (6 bases). Germline V gene data show CDR1 as LNHDA and CDR2 as SQIVND (reference sequence). The CDR3 extends over 14 amino acids. V shed 7 bases and J shed 1 base, with 13 bases lying between them. This CDR3 reads CASMEGGRNTEAFF. In nucleotides, the CDR3 is TGTGCCAGTATGGAGGGGGGGCGGAACACTGAAGCTTTCTTT.

This clone has just a few counts. The V call is TRBV6-6, the J call TRBJ1-1, with D maybe TRBD1 (5 bases). Per the germline V gene, CDR1 is MNHNY and CDR2 is SVGAGI (reference sequence). The CDR3 length is 14 residues. V was cut by 5 bases and J by 1 base, with 11 bases left in between. DNA of the CDR3: TGTGCCAGCAGTGCGGGACCCCGGAACACTGAAGCTTTCTTT. As protein: CASSAGPRNTEAFF.

This clone was detected a few times. CDR3 bases: TGTGCCAGCAGCTTAATGTTCAGGGTAGACACTGAAGCTTTCTTT. Residues: CASSLMFRVDTEAFF. The chain joins TRBV7-2 to TRBJ1-1; maybe TRBD1 (5 bases). The CDR3 is 15 residues long. In germline, CDR1 is SGHTA, CDR2 FQGNSA. Trimming took off 2 bases at V and 3 bases at J, with 13 bases between the two ends.

Comments on this clone: Other nucleotide sequences in the sample specify the same CDR3. The gene calls are TRBV29-1 and TRBJ2-3; maybe TRBD2 (6 bases). The CDR3 is made up of 14 amino acids. Germline values: CDR1 SQVTM, CDR2 ANQGSEA. The V and J ends lost 4 bases and 4 bases respectively, with 15 bases between them. CDR3 coding DNA: TGCAGCGTTGCCGGTGGGGAGGTATCAGATACGCAGTATTTT. Amino acids: CSVAGGEVSDTQYF.

The rearrangement uses TRBV29-1 and TRBJ2-7, with a possible D match to TRBD1 (5 bases). Germline CDR1 and CDR2: SQVTM and ANQGSEA. The CDR3 sequence is 14 residues long. Between the trimmed V and J ends, which lost 1 base and 1 base, there was a span of 11 bases. Here the CDR3 reads CSVEAAGPSYEQYF. The CDR3 DNA reads TGCAGCGTTGAAGCGGCAGGGCCATCCTACGAGCAGTACTTC.

This chain links TRBV19 with TRBJ1-1; D gene uncertain. Trimming took 3 bases from V and 2 from J, leaving 4 bases between them. In germline, CDR1 is LNHDA, CDR2 SQIVND (reference sequence). The CDR3 is 12 residues long. The CDR3 is CASSISNTEAFF. The CDR3, as DNA: TGTGCCAGTAGTATCTCCAACACTGAAGCTTTCTTT.